This T cell receptor beta chain was obtained from a study of T-cell reconstitution after alpha-beta-depleted transplantation in children. V was shortened by 4 bases and J by 4 bases, with 11 bases between the two germline ends. The CDR3 consists of 14 residues. Germline V gene lookup returns CDR1 SGHDT and CDR2 YYEEEE. Library preparation (for TCRbeta) was performed with unique molecular identifiers. TCRdb used MiXCR to reprocess the PCR reads, holding one entry per CDR3 protein. Of 450,000 to 600,000 distinct CDR3 sequences listed, approximately 30% are singletons. This clonotype was recorded once. The chain joins TRBV5-6 to TRBJ1-4; no firm D call. The sequence derives from a human donor who donated a stem cell graft to a child with aplastic anemia. Sequencing used PBMCs from the stem cell graft donor, obtained from the stem cell graft. CDR3 DNA: TGTGCCAGCAGCGCGATCGGGGTTAATGAAAAACTGTTTTTT. Its translation: CASSAIGVNEKLFF. Complete variable domain (other parts from reference TRBV5-6 and TRBJ1-4): DAGVTQSPTHLIKTRGQQVTLRCSPKSGHDTVSWYQQALGQGPQFIFQYYEEEERQRGNFPDRFSGHQFPNYSSELNVNALLLGDSALYLCASSAIGVNEKLFFGSGTQLSVL.